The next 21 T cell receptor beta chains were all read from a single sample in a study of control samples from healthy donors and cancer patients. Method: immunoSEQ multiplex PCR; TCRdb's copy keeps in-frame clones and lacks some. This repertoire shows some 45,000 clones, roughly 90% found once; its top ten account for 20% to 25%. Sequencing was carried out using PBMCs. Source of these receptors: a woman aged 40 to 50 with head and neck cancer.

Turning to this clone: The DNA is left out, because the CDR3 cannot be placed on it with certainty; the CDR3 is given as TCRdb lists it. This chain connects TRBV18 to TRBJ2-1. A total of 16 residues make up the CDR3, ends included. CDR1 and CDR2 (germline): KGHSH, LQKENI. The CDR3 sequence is CASSPILERGYNEQFF.

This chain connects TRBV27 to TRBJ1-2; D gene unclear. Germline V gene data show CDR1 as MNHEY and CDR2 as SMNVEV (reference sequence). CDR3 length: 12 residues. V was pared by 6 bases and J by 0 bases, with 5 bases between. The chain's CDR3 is CASRGTNYGYTF. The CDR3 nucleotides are TGTGCCAGCAGGGGGACTAACTATGGCTACACCTTC.

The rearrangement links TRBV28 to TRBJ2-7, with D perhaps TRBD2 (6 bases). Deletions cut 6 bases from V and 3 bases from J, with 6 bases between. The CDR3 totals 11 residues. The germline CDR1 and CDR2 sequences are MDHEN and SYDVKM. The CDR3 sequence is CASRGGYEQYF. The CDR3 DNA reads TGTGCCAGCAGGGGAGGCTACGAGCAGTACTTC.

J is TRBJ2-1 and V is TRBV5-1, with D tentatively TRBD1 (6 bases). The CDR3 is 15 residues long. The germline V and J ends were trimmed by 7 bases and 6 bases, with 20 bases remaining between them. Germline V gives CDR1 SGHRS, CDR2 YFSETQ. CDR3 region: CASSPRAGVVNEQFF. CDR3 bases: TGCGCCAGCTCCCCCAGGGCAGGGGTGGTCAATGAGCAGTTCTTC.

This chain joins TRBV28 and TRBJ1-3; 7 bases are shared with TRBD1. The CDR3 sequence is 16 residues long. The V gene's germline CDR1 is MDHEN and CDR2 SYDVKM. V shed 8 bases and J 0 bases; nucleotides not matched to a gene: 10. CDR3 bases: TGTGCCAGCGCTACCGCCGGGACAGCCTCTGGAAACACCATATATTTT. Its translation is CASATAGTASGNTIYF.

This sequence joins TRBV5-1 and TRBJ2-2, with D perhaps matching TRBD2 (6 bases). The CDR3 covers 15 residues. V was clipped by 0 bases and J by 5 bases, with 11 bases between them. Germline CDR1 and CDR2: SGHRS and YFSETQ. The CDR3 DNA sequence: TGCGCCAGCAGCTTGGCCCCTGCGGGGACCGGGGAGCTGTTTTTT. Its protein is CASSLAPAGTGELFF.

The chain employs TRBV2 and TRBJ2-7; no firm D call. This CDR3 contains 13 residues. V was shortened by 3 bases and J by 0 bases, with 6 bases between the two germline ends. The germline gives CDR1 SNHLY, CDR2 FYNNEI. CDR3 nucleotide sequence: TGTGCCAGCAGTGAGAAAAGCTCCTACGAGCAGTACTTC. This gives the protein CASSEKSSYEQYF.

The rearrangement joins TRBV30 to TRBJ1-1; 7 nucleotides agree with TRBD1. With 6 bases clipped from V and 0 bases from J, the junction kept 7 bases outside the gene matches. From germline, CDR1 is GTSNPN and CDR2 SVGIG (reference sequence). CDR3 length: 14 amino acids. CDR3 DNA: TGTGCCTGTACTTCCGGGACAGTGAACACTGAAGCTTTCTTT. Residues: CACTSGTVNTEAFF.

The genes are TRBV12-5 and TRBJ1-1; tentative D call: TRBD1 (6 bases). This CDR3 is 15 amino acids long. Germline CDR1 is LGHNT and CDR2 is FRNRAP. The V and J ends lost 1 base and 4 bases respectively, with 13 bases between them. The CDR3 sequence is CASGLGLTGTTEAFF. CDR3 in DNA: TGTGCTAGTGGTTTGGGACTCACAGGGACCACTGAAGCTTTCTTT.

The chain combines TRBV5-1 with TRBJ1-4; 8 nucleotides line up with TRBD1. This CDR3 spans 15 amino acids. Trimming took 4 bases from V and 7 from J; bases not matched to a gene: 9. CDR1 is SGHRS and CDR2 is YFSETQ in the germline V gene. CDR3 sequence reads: CASSTAGGESEKLFF. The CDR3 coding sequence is TGCGCCAGCAGCACTGCAGGGGGCGAAAGTGAAAAACTGTTTTTT.

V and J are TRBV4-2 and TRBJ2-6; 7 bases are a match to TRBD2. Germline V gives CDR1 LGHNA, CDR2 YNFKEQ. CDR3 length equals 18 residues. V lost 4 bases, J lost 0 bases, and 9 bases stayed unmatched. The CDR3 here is CASSREDGGSSGANVLTF. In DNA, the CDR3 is TGTGCCAGCAGCCGGGAGGACGGGGGGAGCTCTGGGGCCAACGTCCTGACTTTC.

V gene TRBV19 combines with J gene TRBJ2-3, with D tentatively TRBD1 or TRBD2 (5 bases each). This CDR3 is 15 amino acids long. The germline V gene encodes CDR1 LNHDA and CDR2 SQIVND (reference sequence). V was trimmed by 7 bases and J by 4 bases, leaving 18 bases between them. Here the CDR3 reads CASMSSLGRSDTQYF. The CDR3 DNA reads TGTGCCAGTATGAGTAGCCTGGGACGATCAGATACGCAGTATTTT.

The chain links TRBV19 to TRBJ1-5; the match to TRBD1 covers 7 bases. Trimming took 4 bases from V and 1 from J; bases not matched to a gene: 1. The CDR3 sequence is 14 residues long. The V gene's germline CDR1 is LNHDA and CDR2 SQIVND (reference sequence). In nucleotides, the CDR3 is TGTGCCAGTAGTACGGACAGGAGCAATCAGCCCCAGCATTTT. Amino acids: CASSTDRSNQPQHF.

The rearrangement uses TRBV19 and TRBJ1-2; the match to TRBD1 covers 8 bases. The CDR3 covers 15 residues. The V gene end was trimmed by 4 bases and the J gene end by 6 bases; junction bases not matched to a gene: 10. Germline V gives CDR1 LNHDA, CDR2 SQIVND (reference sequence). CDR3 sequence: CASSRVWTGQDGYTF. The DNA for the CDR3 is TGTGCCAGTAGTAGGGTCTGGACAGGGCAGGATGGCTACACCTTC.

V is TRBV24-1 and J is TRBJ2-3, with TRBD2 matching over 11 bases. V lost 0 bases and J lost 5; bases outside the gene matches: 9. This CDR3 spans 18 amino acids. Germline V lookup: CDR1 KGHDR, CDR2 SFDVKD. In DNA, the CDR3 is TGTGCCACCAGTGATTTGAAAAGCCTAGCGGGAGGAGTAGATACGCAGTATTTT. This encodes CATSDLKSLAGGVDTQYF.

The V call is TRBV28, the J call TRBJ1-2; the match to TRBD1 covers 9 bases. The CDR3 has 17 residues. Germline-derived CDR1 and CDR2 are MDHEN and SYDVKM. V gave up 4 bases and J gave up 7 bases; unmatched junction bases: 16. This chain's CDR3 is CASSSARQGVSSRGYTF. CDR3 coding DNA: TGTGCCAGCAGTTCCGCTCGACAGGGGGTCTCCTCTCGTGGCTACACCTTC.

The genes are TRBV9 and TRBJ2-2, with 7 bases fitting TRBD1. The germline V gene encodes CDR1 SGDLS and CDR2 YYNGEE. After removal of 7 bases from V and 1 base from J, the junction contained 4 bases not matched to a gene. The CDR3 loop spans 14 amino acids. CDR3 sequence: CASSRQGNTGELFF. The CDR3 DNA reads TGTGCCAGCTCGCGACAGGGGAACACCGGGGAGCTGTTTTTT.

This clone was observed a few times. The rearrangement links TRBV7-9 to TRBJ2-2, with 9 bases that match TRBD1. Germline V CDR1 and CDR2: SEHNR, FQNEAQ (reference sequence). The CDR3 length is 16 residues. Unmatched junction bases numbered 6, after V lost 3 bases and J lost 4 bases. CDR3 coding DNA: TGTGCCAGCAGCTTTACAGGGGGCTCGAGCACCGGGGAGCTGTTTTTT. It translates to CASSFTGGSSTGELFF.

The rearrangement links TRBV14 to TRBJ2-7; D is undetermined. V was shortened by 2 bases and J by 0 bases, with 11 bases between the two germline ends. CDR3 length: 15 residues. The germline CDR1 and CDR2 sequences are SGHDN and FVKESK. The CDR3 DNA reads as TGTGCCAGCAGCCAACAAGGACCTAGCTCCTACGAGCAGTACTTC. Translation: CASSQQGPSSYEQYF.

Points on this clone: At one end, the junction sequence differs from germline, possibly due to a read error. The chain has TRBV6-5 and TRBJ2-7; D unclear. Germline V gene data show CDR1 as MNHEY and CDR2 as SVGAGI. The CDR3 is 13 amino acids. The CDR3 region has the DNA TGTGCCAGTAGTTATGAGAAAATCTACGAGCAGTACTTC. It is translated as CASSYEKIYEQYF.

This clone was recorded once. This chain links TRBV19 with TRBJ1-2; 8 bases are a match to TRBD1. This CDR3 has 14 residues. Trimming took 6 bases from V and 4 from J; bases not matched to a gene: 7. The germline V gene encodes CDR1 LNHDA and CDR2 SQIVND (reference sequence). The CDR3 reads CASRGTGYFYGYTF. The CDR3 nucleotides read TGTGCCAGTAGGGGGACAGGATATTTCTATGGCTACACCTTC.